Listed below are T cell receptor beta chains from one sample, sequenced in a study of shared clonotypes between healthy human individuals. Clones were sequenced by immunoSEQ multiplex PCR, and TCRdb holds only the in-frame ones, with some missing. The repertoire holds about 2.1 million clones, with roughly 91% as singletons. Sequenced material: naive CD8+ T cells from PBMCs. These receptors all stem from a young man in good health. Some clones in this sample may be carry-over from other donors' samples. Both conserved end residues are part of each CDR3. A D gene is named only where the DNA matches it firmly. Clone sizes are given selectively: once, few, many, or a class where the clone is expanded.

J gene | D gene | clone size | V gene | CDR3 DNA | CDR3 protein
TRBJ2-7 | NA | NA | TRBV7-9 | TGTGCCAGCAGTGAGAGTGTCGGGAGTAGGTACGAGCAGTACTTC | CASSESVGSRYEQYF
TRBJ2-3 | TRBD1 | NA | TRBV18 | TGTGCCAGCTCACGCTCCCGGACAGGGGGCTACACAGATACGCAGTATTTT | CASSRSRTGGYTDTQYF
TRBJ2-7 | TRBD1 | NA | TRBV19 | TGTGCCAGTAGTATACGGGACAGTCGTTGGCAGTACTTC | CASSIRDSRWQYF
TRBJ1-2 | NA | NA | TRBV19 | TGTGCCAGTAGTACACTAGCAAGGTCGTCGGAGTCTGGCTACACCTTC | CASSTLARSSESGYTF
TRBJ2-7 | NA | NA | TRBV5-6 | TGTGCCAGCAGCACCTCCGGCGAGCAGTACTTC | CASSTSGEQYF
TRBJ2-7 | NA | NA | TRBV28 | TGTGCCAGCAGTTGGGACGACAACTACGAGCAGTACTTC | CASSWDDNYEQYF
TRBJ1-2 | NA | NA | TRBV9 | TGTGCCAGCAGCGTAGCAAGCAGCTTCTACTATGGCTACACCTTC | CASSVASSFYYGYTF
TRBJ2-5 | NA | once | TRBV7-9 | TGTGCCAGCAGCAAACAAGCCCGGGACCGAGAGCAAGAGACCCAGTACTTC | CASSKQARDREQETQYF
TRBJ2-1 | TRBD2 | NA | TRBV29-1 | TGCAGCGTTGAACGGAGCGGGAGGGCCTACAATGAGCAGTTCTTC | CSVERSGRAYNEQFF
TRBJ2-5 | NA | NA | TRBV10-3 | TGTGCCATCCAAAAGCCCACAGAAGAGACCCAGTACTTC | CAIQKPTEETQYF
TRBJ1-6 | NA | NA | TRBV10-3 | TGTGCCATCAGCCGGGACACTCTCAATTCACCCCTCCACTTT | CAISRDTLNSPLHF
TRBJ2-5 | TRBD2 | NA | TRBV5-8 | TGTGCCAGCAGCTTGATCCTAGCGGGAATGGCGACCCAGTACTTC | CASSLILAGMATQYF
TRBJ1-2 | NA | NA | TRBV19 | TGTGCCAGTAGTGGCAGCTTATTCTATGGCTACACCTTC | CASSGSLFYGYTF
TRBJ1-2 | NA | NA | TRBV7-9 | TGTGCCAGCAGCCTTCCTCTAAGTCGGCGGGAAGGCTACACCTTC | CASSLPLSRREGYTF
TRBJ2-1 | NA | NA | TRBV7-6 | TGTGCCAGCAGCCCGGGACCGCCCCAGCAGTTCTTC | CASSPGPPQQFF
TRBJ1-1 | TRBD1 | NA | TRBV7-9 | TGTGCCAGCAGCTTAGGGACAGGGGGGGCTTTCTTT | CASSLGTGGAFF
TRBJ2-7 | NA | NA | TRBV28 | TGTGCCAGCAGCCCCCCAGGGCACTACGAGCAGTACTTC | CASSPPGHYEQYF
TRBJ2-7 | NA | once | TRBV28 | TGTGCCAGCAACTCGGCCCTCGCCTACGAGCAGTACTTC | CASNSALAYEQYF
TRBJ2-1 | NA | NA | TRBV25-1 | TGTGCCAGCAGTGAAGGAGGGAGATGGATCAATGAGCAGTTCTTC | CASSEGGRWINEQFF
TRBJ1-4 | TRBD1 | NA | TRBV15 | TGTGCCACCAGCTCCCCTGGGACAGGGTACGAAAAACTGTTTTTT | CATSSPGTGYEKLFF
TRBJ1-5 | NA | NA | TRBV6-1 | TGTGCCAGCAGCGAGATTCCAGGGGACAATCAGCCCCAGCATTTT | CASSEIPGDNQPQHF
TRBJ2-7 | TRBD1 | NA | TRBV19 | TGTGCCAGTAGTACCTCCGGGACAGGGTACTACGAGCAGTACTTC | CASSTSGTGYYEQYF
TRBJ2-2 | TRBD2 | NA | TRBV11-2 | TGTGCCAGCAAACAATTAGCGGGAGGCCCCACCGGGGAGCTGTTTTTT | CASKQLAGGPTGELFF